Reported below is one T cell receptor beta chain. What it binds is not known. The data derive from a study of cytomegalovirus exposure and HLA in healthy donors. Study-wide results and caveats: The majority of TCR sequences were rare, yet some public TCRs appeared in many donors. Subsequent analysis found a tendency for first-cohort TCR clusters to co-occur within the 95 to 150 validation repertoires.

This CDR3 has 15 residues. The V and J ends lost 3 bases and 7 bases respectively, with 16 bases between them. The germline CDR1 and CDR2 sequences are LNHDA and SQIVND (reference sequence). Sequenced by immunoSEQ multiplex PCR; TCRdb stores in-frame clones only, minus some. The sample lists 180,000 or so clones; 84% were seen once. The chain employs TRBV19 and TRBJ1-5, with a possible D match to TRBD1 (5 bases). Sequenced: PBMCs. The TCR sequence derives from a young woman in good health and CMV-seropositive. The chain's CDR3 is CASSINLWGGQPQHF. The CDR3 bases are TGTGCCAGTAGTATTAACCTTTGGGGCGGCCAGCCCCAGCATTTT.